A selection of T cell receptor beta chains follows, all from one sample in a study of cytomegalovirus exposure and HLA in healthy donors. Repertoires were generated with immunoSEQ multiplex PCR, while TCRdb's copy carries only in-frame clones and drops some. The sample consists of roughly 160,000 clones, about 80% of them appearing once. The sample comprised PBMCs. All receptors come from a man aged 25-45 years in good health and CMV-seronegative. CDR3s include the opening cysteine and the closing phenylalanine or tryptophan. A D gene is named only where the DNA matches it firmly. Some rows have no size entry. The others give once, few or many, or a class for an expanded clone.

len: 16
d_gene: TRBD2
abundance: NA
j_gene: TRBJ2-1
v_gene: TRBV5-4
CDR3aa: CASSLIGGSGVNEQFF
CDR3nt: TGTGCCAGCAGCTTGATCGGGGGGAGCGGGGTCAATGAGCAGTTCTTC

len: 14
d_gene: NA
abundance: NA
j_gene: TRBJ1-1
v_gene: TRBV28
CDR3aa: CASSILQMNTEAFF
CDR3nt: TGTGCCAGCAGCATTCTCCAGATGAACACTGAAGCTTTCTTT

len: 14
d_gene: NA
abundance: few
j_gene: TRBJ2-7
v_gene: TRBV11-3
CDR3aa: CASSPQGDSYEQYF
CDR3nt: TGTGCCAGCAGCCCGCAGGGTGACTCCTACGAGCAGTACTTC

len: 13
d_gene: NA
abundance: NA
j_gene: TRBJ1-2
v_gene: TRBV7-3
CDR3aa: CASSLSEYYGYTF
CDR3nt: TGTGCCAGCAGCTTAAGCGAGTACTATGGCTACACCTTC

len: 15
d_gene: NA
abundance: NA
j_gene: TRBJ1-5
v_gene: TRBV5-6
CDR3aa: CASSLTRHSNQPQHF
CDR3nt: TGTGCCAGCAGCTTGACGAGACACTCCAATCAGCCCCAGCATTTT

len: 14
d_gene: NA
abundance: few
j_gene: TRBJ1-2
v_gene: TRBV9
CDR3aa: CASSVVIQGSGYTF
CDR3nt: TGTGCCAGCAGCGTAGTGATACAGGGTAGCGGCTACACCTTC

len: 14
d_gene: TRBD1
abundance: few
j_gene: TRBJ2-7
v_gene: TRBV18
CDR3aa: CASSPGQGLNEQYF
CDR3nt: TGTGCCAGCTCACCAGGACAGGGTCTCAACGAGCAGTACTTC

len: 13
d_gene: NA
abundance: NA
j_gene: TRBJ2-1
v_gene: TRBV30
CDR3aa: CAWRPPGFNEQFF
CDR3nt: TGTGCCTGGAGGCCGCCAGGGTTCAATGAGCAGTTCTTC

len: 17
d_gene: TRBD2
abundance: NA
j_gene: TRBJ2-2
v_gene: TRBV5-8
CDR3aa: CASRSPHSGKLTGELFF
CDR3nt: TGTGCCAGCAGGTCCCCCCATAGCGGGAAGCTCACCGGGGAGCTGTTTTTT

len: 15
d_gene: TRBD2
abundance: NA
j_gene: TRBJ2-2
v_gene: TRBV7-2
CDR3aa: CASRTLAGGAGELFF
CDR3nt: TGTGCCAGCAGGACCCTAGCGGGGGGCGCCGGGGAGCTGTTTTTT

len: 15
d_gene: TRBD2
abundance: few
j_gene: TRBJ2-1
v_gene: TRBV27
CDR3aa: CASMWTSDSYNEQFF
CDR3nt: TGTGCCAGCATGTGGACTAGTGACTCCTACAATGAGCAGTTCTTC

len: 15
d_gene: NA
abundance: NA
j_gene: TRBJ2-2
v_gene: TRBV10-1
CDR3aa: CASSRESTNTGELFF
CDR3nt: TGCGCCAGCAGTCGAGAGAGCACGAACACCGGGGAGCTGTTTTTT

len: 12
d_gene: NA
abundance: once
j_gene: TRBJ2-1
v_gene: TRBV11-2
CDR3aa: CASSQTYNEQFF
CDR3nt: TGTGCCAGCAGCCAAACGTACAATGAACAGTTCTTC

len: 12
d_gene: NA
abundance: NA
j_gene: TRBJ1-2
v_gene: TRBV2
CDR3aa: CASSENLQGKLF
CDR3nt: TGTGCCAGCAGTGAGAATCTCCAGGGCAAGCTTTTC

len: 15
d_gene: TRBD2
abundance: NA
j_gene: TRBJ2-2
v_gene: TRBV29-1
CDR3aa: CSVSSGTSNTGELFF
CDR3nt: TGCAGCGTTTCTAGCGGGACGTCGAACACCGGGGAGCTGTTTTTT

len: 16
d_gene: TRBD2
abundance: few
j_gene: TRBJ2-7
v_gene: TRBV25-1
CDR3aa: CASSEVRGGSDSEQYF
CDR3nt: TGTGCCAGCAGTGAAGTGAGGGGCGGGAGTGATAGCGAGCAGTACTTC

len: 20
d_gene: NA
abundance: NA
j_gene: TRBJ1-6
v_gene: TRBV23-1
CDR3aa: CASSFLINSPLGRDNSPLHF
CDR3nt: TGCGCCAGCAGTTTTTTAATCAATTCCCCACTTGGGAGGGATAATTCACCCCTCCACTTT

len: 16
d_gene: TRBD2
abundance: NA
j_gene: TRBJ2-2
v_gene: TRBV29-1
CDR3aa: CSVAGLAGGETGELFF
CDR3nt: TGCAGCGTTGCAGGACTAGCGGGGGGGGAGACCGGGGAGCTGTTTTTT

len: 15
d_gene: TRBD1
abundance: NA
j_gene: TRBJ1-4
v_gene: TRBV2
CDR3aa: CASSTGQGAHEKLFF
CDR3nt: TGTGCCAGCAGTACTGGACAGGGGGCGCACGAAAAACTGTTTTTT

len: 13
d_gene: TRBD1
abundance: few
j_gene: TRBJ2-1
v_gene: TRBV11-3
CDR3aa: CASSLNRGNEQFF
CDR3nt: TGTGCCAGCAGCTTAAACAGGGGAAATGAGCAGTTCTTC

len: 15
d_gene: TRBD1
abundance: NA
j_gene: TRBJ1-5
v_gene: TRBV4-1
CDR3aa: CASSQDRTGGEPQHF
CDR3nt: TGCGCCAGCAGCCAAGACCGGACAGGGGGTGAGCCCCAGCATTTT

len: 13
d_gene: NA
abundance: NA
j_gene: TRBJ2-5
v_gene: TRBV7-2
CDR3aa: CASSLEQTETQYF
CDR3nt: TGTGCCAGCAGCTTAGAACAGACAGAGACCCAGTACTTC

len: 15
d_gene: TRBD2
abundance: NA
j_gene: TRBJ2-1
v_gene: TRBV7-8
CDR3aa: CASSYGTSAVNEQFF
CDR3nt: TGTGCCAGCAGCTACGGGACTAGCGCGGTCAATGAGCAGTTCTTC

len: 16
d_gene: NA
abundance: NA
j_gene: TRBJ2-7
v_gene: TRBV7-9
CDR3aa: CASSLVGLALTYEQYF
CDR3nt: TGTGCCAGCAGCTTAGTAGGGCTAGCGCTCACCTACGAGCAGTACTTC

len: 14
d_gene: TRBD2
abundance: NA
j_gene: TRBJ2-7
v_gene: TRBV30
CDR3aa: CAWSVTGGPYEQYF
CDR3nt: TGTGCCTGGAGTGTAACGGGAGGGCCGTACGAGCAGTACTTC

len: 19
d_gene: TRBD1
abundance: NA
j_gene: TRBJ1-3
v_gene: TRBV7-7
CDR3aa: CASSLYPPGTGNSGNTIYF
CDR3nt: TGTGCTAGCAGTTTATATCCCCCCGGGACAGGGAACTCTGGAAACACCATATATTTT

len: 14
d_gene: TRBD1
abundance: NA
j_gene: TRBJ1-4
v_gene: TRBV28
CDR3aa: CASSPYRGGEKLFF
CDR3nt: TGTGCCAGCAGTCCGTACAGGGGCGGCGAAAAACTGTTTTTT

len: 18
d_gene: TRBD1
abundance: NA
j_gene: TRBJ2-5
v_gene: TRBV13
CDR3aa: CASSSILDRGSHKETQYF
CDR3nt: TGTGCCAGCAGCTCGATTCTCGACAGGGGGTCCCACAAAGAGACCCAGTACTTC

len: 14
d_gene: TRBD2
abundance: NA
j_gene: TRBJ2-7
v_gene: TRBV7-9
CDR3aa: CASSSSGGTYEQYF
CDR3nt: TGTGCCAGCAGCTCCAGCGGGGGGACCTACGAGCAGTACTTC

len: 13
d_gene: TRBD1
abundance: NA
j_gene: TRBJ2-3
v_gene: TRBV10-3
CDR3aa: CAIMGQGTDTQYF
CDR3nt: TGTGCCATCATGGGACAGGGGACAGATACGCAGTATTTT

len: 13
d_gene: TRBD1
abundance: NA
j_gene: TRBJ2-7
v_gene: TRBV5-4
CDR3aa: CASSWKGAGEQYF
CDR3nt: TGTGCCAGCAGCTGGAAGGGGGCAGGCGAGCAGTACTTC

len: 14
d_gene: NA
abundance: NA
j_gene: TRBJ2-1
v_gene: TRBV7-6
CDR3aa: CASSVRIQANEQFF
CDR3nt: TGTGCCAGCAGCGTAAGGATACAGGCCAATGAGCAGTTCTTC

len: 14
d_gene: NA
abundance: NA
j_gene: TRBJ2-7
v_gene: TRBV10-3
CDR3aa: CAISETGPTYEQYF
CDR3nt: TGTGCCATCAGCGAGACAGGACCAACCTACGAGCAGTACTTC

len: 14
d_gene: NA
abundance: few
j_gene: TRBJ2-5
v_gene: TRBV6-5
CDR3aa: CASSSGTGYETQYF
CDR3nt: TGTGCCAGCAGTTCGGGCACAGGATACGAGACCCAGTACTTC

len: 17
d_gene: TRBD2
abundance: NA
j_gene: TRBJ2-3
v_gene: TRBV5-6
CDR3aa: CASSLLSSGRHTDTQYF
CDR3nt: TGTGCCAGCAGCTTGCTATCTAGCGGTAGACACACAGATACGCAGTATTTT

len: 16
d_gene: NA
abundance: NA
j_gene: TRBJ2-1
v_gene: TRBV5-1
CDR3aa: CASSLTSEGSGVEQFF
CDR3nt: TGCGCCAGCAGCTTGACGAGCGAGGGCTCAGGGGTGGAGCAGTTCTTC

len: 17
d_gene: TRBD1
abundance: NA
j_gene: TRBJ2-1
v_gene: TRBV7-9
CDR3aa: CASSLVVVGQYYNEQFF
CDR3nt: TGTGCCAGCAGCTTAGTAGTGGTGGGACAGTACTACAATGAGCAGTTCTTC

len: 15
d_gene: NA
abundance: few
j_gene: TRBJ1-4
v_gene: TRBV7-9
CDR3aa: CASSLGTTTNEKLFF
CDR3nt: TGTGCCAGCAGCCTGGGGACAACAACTAATGAAAAACTGTTTTTT

len: 16
d_gene: TRBD1
abundance: NA
j_gene: TRBJ1-1
v_gene: TRBV29-1
CDR3aa: CSVRITGQPLNTEAFF
CDR3nt: TGCAGCGTTCGGATTACGGGACAGCCATTGAACACTGAAGCTTTCTTT

len: 13
d_gene: NA
abundance: NA
j_gene: TRBJ1-4
v_gene: TRBV7-9
CDR3aa: CASSFQAGEKLFF
CDR3nt: TGTGCCAGCAGCTTCCAGGCAGGTGAAAAACTGTTTTTT

len: 15
d_gene: NA
abundance: NA
j_gene: TRBJ1-1
v_gene: TRBV28
CDR3aa: CASSQALTGNTEAFF
CDR3nt: TGTGCCAGCAGCCAAGCGCTTACAGGGAACACTGAAGCTTTCTTT

len: 11
d_gene: NA
abundance: NA
j_gene: TRBJ1-1
v_gene: TRBV6-5
CDR3aa: CASSYSGEAFF
CDR3nt: TGTGCCAGCAGTTACTCGGGCGAAGCTTTCTTT

len: 15
d_gene: TRBD1
abundance: once
j_gene: TRBJ1-2
v_gene: TRBV7-9
CDR3aa: CASSITWTGVDGYTF
CDR3nt: TGTGCCAGCAGCATCACCTGGACAGGGGTAGATGGCTACACCTTC

len: 18
d_gene: TRBD1
abundance: few
j_gene: TRBJ2-1
v_gene: TRBV28
CDR3aa: CASSPGQGRSRNYNEQFF
CDR3nt: TGTGCCAGCAGTCCGGGACAGGGACGGTCCCGTAACTACAATGAGCAGTTCTTC

len: 14
d_gene: NA
abundance: NA
j_gene: TRBJ1-4
v_gene: TRBV4-1
CDR3aa: CASSQARKNEKLFF
CDR3nt: TGCGCCAGCAGCCAAGCCCGTAAAAATGAAAAACTGTTTTTT

len: 15
d_gene: TRBD1
abundance: few
j_gene: TRBJ2-7
v_gene: TRBV28
CDR3aa: CASSFTGTGTYEQYF
CDR3nt: TGTGCCAGCAGTTTCACCGGGACAGGGACCTACGAGCAGTACTTC